This T cell receptor beta chain was identified in a study of T cells in Graves' hyperthyroidism and ophthalmopathy. TCR beta CDR3 region amplification was performed from RNA transcripts. A set of HTBI primers served as the primers for a first-round RT-PCR of the TCR CDR3. TCRdb re-called the multiplex PCR reads with MiXCR, one entry per CDR3 protein. The sample records about 600,000 distinct CDR3 sequences, 12% to 15% being singletons. In its sample, this clonotype was seen many times. Its target is not known. Diagnostic decisions used clinical symptoms, serum thyroxine and TRAb, thyroid ultrasound and orbital computed tomography. Study findings and constraints: Most thyroid clonotypes with frequency above 0.001 were detected in blood.

The CDR3 covers 17 residues. The V gene end was trimmed by 2 bases and the J gene end by 8 bases; junction bases not matched to a gene: 15. Germline loops: CDR1 SGHAT, CDR2 FQNNGV. This sequence was found in a woman between 18 and 30 years old with Graves' ophthalmopathy. The V gene is TRBV11-2, the J gene TRBJ2-7; 10 bases line up with TRBD1. Input material: blood. CDR3 residues: CASSLIVQPRQGAQQYF. DNA of the CDR3: TGTGCCAGCAGCTTAATAGTTCAGCCGAGACAGGGGGCTCAGCAGTACTTC.